The 21 T cell receptor beta chains below come from one sample, sequenced in a study of T-cell reconstitution after alpha-beta-depleted transplantation in children. This sample's TCRbeta library carried unique molecular identifier barcodes. TCRdb called the PCR reads again in MiXCR, with one record for every CDR3 protein. The sample includes about 200,000 distinct CDR3 sequences, approximately 6.9% of them seen just once. Here the sequenced sample was PBMCs, taken before TCRalphabeta/CD19-depleted stem cell transplant. The receptor source for this set is a boy aged 2 to 9 with acute lymphoblastic leukemia, due to receive a stem cell transplant.

This clonotype was counted a few times. A single base separates this from a much larger clone, so it may be a read error. The CDR3 spells CASSWDRDRVADTHYF. The CDR3 bases are TGTGCCAGCAGCTGGGACCGGGACAGGGTGGCAGATACGCATTATTTT. The J gene is TRBJ2-3, the V gene TRBV5-5; 9 bases are shared with TRBD1. There are 16 residues in the CDR3. Germline lookup yields CDR1 SGHKS and CDR2 YYEKEE (reference sequence).

The genes are TRBV2 and TRBJ1-2; D is possibly TRBD1 (5 bases). V was shortened by 0 bases and J by 5 bases, with 19 bases between the two germline ends. The CDR3 loop spans 17 amino acids. The germline V gene encodes CDR1 SNHLY and CDR2 FYNNEI. The CDR3 loop reads CASSEARAQGSAYGYTF. Written as DNA, the CDR3 is TGTGCCAGCAGTGAAGCGCGAGCTCAGGGATCCGCGTATGGCTACACCTTC.

This clonotype was detected ten times or more. CDR3 in DNA: TGCAGTGCTAGAGTCGGGACAGGAGCTCCCTACAATGAGCAGTTCTTC. Translating it yields CSARVGTGAPYNEQFF. This chain links TRBV20-1 with TRBJ2-1, with 8 bases aligning to TRBD1. The length of the CDR3 is 16 residues. V dropped 1 base and J dropped 2; count of bases not matched to a gene: 7. Germline V gene lookup returns CDR1 DFQATT and CDR2 SNEGSKA (reference sequence).

This clonotype was seen ten or more times. The chain joins TRBV7-9 to TRBJ2-3; possibly TRBD1 for D (6 bases). The CDR3 has 14 amino acids. The ends were cut back, 5 bases at V and 0 bases at J, with 9 bases in the middle. Germline loops: CDR1 SEHNR, CDR2 FQNEAQ (reference sequence). The CDR3 here is CASSRTDSTDTQYF. The CDR3 nucleotides read TGTGCCAGCAGCCGGACAGATAGCACAGATACGCAGTATTTT.

This clonotype was recorded many times. The chain recombines TRBV29-1 with TRBJ2-1; D gene unclear. Germline V gives CDR1 SQVTM, CDR2 ANQGSEA. Trimming left V 0 bases short and J 6 bases short, with 6 bases between. There are 12 residues in the CDR3. The CDR3 nucleotides read TGCAGCGTTGAAGATCGGGTCAATGAGCAGTTCTTC. Its translation is CSVEDRVNEQFF.

This clonotype was counted between two and nine times. The V gene is TRBV28, the J gene TRBJ2-2; tentative D call: TRBD2 (5 bases). V was clipped by 8 bases and J by 6 bases, with 19 bases between them. The V gene's germline CDR1 is MDHEN and CDR2 SYDVKM. This CDR3 comprises 15 residues. CDR3 protein: CASSRVAGVAGELFF. The CDR3 bases are TGTGCCAGCTCGCGGGTAGCCGGGGTGGCCGGGGAGCTGTTTTTT. Filled out from reference TRBV28 and TRBJ2-2, the complete variable domain reads DVKVTQSSRYLVKRTGEKVFLECVQDMDHENMFWYRQDPGLGLRLIYFSYDVKMKEKGDIPEGYSVSREKKERFSLILESASTNQTSMYLCASSRVAGVAGELFFGEGSRLTVL.

CDR3 bases: TGTGCCAGCAGCTTGAGCCCTCCGGGACAACAGCATTTT. Translation gives CASSLSPPGQQHF. V gene TRBV5-5 combines with J gene TRBJ1-5, with D possibly matching TRBD1 (6 bases). CDR3 length: 13 residues. V dropped 1 base and J dropped 13 bases, with 15 bases sitting between them. CDR1 and CDR2 from the germline V gene are SGHKS and YYEKEE (reference sequence).

In this sample, this clonotype turned up many times. The junction differs from germline at one of its ends, possibly a read error. V is TRBV20-1 and J is TRBJ2-3; TRBD2 matches 7 bases. The CDR3 runs to 14 residues. CDR1 is DFQATT, CDR2 SNEGSKA, per germline (reference sequence). CDR3 sequence reads: CSPRSGIGADTQYF. For the CDR3, the DNA is TGCAGTCCTAGAAGCGGGATTGGCGCAGATACGCAGTATTTT.

Ten or more counts support this clonotype. The rearrangement links TRBV13 to TRBJ1-3; D gene uncertain. V gave up 2 bases and J gave up 0 bases, with 5 bases separating them. The germline V gene encodes CDR1 PRHDT and CDR2 FYEKMQ (reference sequence). The CDR3 contains 14 residues. CDR3 sequence: CASSLKGSGNTIYF. The DNA for the CDR3 is TGTGCCAGCAGCTTAAAGGGCTCTGGAAACACCATATATTTT.

This clonotype was counted between two and nine times. The V gene is TRBV11-1, the J gene TRBJ2-1, with 13 bases that match TRBD2. With 4 bases clipped from V and 5 bases from J, the junction kept 14 bases outside the gene matches. CDR3 length equals 19 residues. Per germline, CDR1 SGHAT and CDR2 FQDESV (reference sequence). The CDR3 loop reads CASSSKSLMTSGGNNEQFF. The DNA of the CDR3 is TGTGCCAGCAGCTCCAAATCCCTCATGACTAGCGGGGGGAACAATGAGCAGTTCTTC.

This clonotype was seen ten or more times. The V and J genes are TRBV29-1 and TRBJ2-1; 14 positions agree with TRBD2. The CDR3 contains 18 residues. Germline V gene lookup returns CDR1 SQVTM and CDR2 ANQGSEA. V was pared by 7 bases and J by 1 base, with 12 bases of the junction left unmatched. CDR3 DNA: TGCAGCGGATGGGGCGGACTAGCGGGGGGTAGGTCCTACAATGAGCAGTTCTTC. This encodes CSGWGGLAGGRSYNEQFF.

The sample holds many counts of this clonotype. CDR3 bases: TGTGCCAGCGTTGGTACGAGCACCGGGGAGCTGTTTTTT. Encoded protein: CASVGTSTGELFF. J is TRBJ2-2 and V is TRBV6-2 or TRBV6-3; D ambiguous. This CDR3 has 13 residues. Trimming shortened V by 8 bases and J by 4 bases, and 11 bases separated the two germline ends. Germline V lookup: CDR1 MNHEY, CDR2 SVGEGT.

This clonotype occurred many times. The rearrangement links TRBV29-1 to TRBJ2-3; 12 bases align to TRBD1. CDR1 and CDR2 (germline): SQVTM, ANQGSEA. The CDR3 consists of 15 residues. V gave up 6 bases and J gave up 5 bases; unmatched junction bases: 9. DNA for the CDR3: TGCAGCGTCATTTCCGGGACAGGGGGCGAAGATACGCAGTATTTT. Its translation is CSVISGTGGEDTQYF.

The chain combines TRBV24-1 with TRBJ2-7; 9 bases align to TRBD1. J lost 3 bases, V lost 5 bases, and 10 bases had no gene match. The CDR3 is 16 residues long. Per the germline V gene, CDR1 is KGHDR and CDR2 is SFDVKD. In nucleotides, the CDR3 is TGTGCCACCAGTGCGCCTGCCGGGACAGGGTTCTACGAGCAGTACTTC. It encodes CATSAPAGTGFYEQYF.

This clonotype came up many times. The chain recombines TRBV29-1 with TRBJ2-3, with 10 bases identical to TRBD2. This CDR3 has 18 amino acids. The V gene end was trimmed by 0 bases and the J gene end by 4 bases; junction bases not matched to a gene: 13. From germline, CDR1 is SQVTM and CDR2 ANQGSEA. Here the CDR3 DNA reads TGCAGCGTTGAAGATCGCTCAACCGGGACTAGCGCTTCAGATACGCAGTATTTT. This gives the protein CSVEDRSTGTSASDTQYF.

The gene calls are TRBV2 and TRBJ2-7; 12 nucleotides agree with TRBD2. Germline V gives CDR1 SNHLY, CDR2 FYNNEI. The V segment lost 5 bases and the J segment 3 bases; nucleotides outside the gene matches: 5. The CDR3 extends over 15 amino acids. The CDR3 is CASSRLAGANYEQYF. CDR3 nucleotide sequence: TGTGCCAGCAGTCGACTAGCGGGGGCCAACTACGAGCAGTACTTC.

This clonotype was observed at least ten times. A much larger clone is a single base away; this may be a read error. This sequence joins TRBV6-5 and TRBJ2-2; no clear D gene. The CDR3 covers 11 residues. Germline loops: CDR1 MNHEY, CDR2 SVGAGI. V lost 5 bases, J lost 4 bases, and 2 bases lay in between. The CDR3 DNA follows: TGTGCCAGCAGTGGCACCGGGGAGCTGTTTTTT. Amino acid sequence: CASSGTGELFF.

This clonotype came up many times. The V gene is TRBV7-8, the J gene TRBJ2-1; D perhaps matches TRBD1 (6 bases). Germline V CDR1 and CDR2: SGHVS, FQNEAQ. V lost 5 bases, J lost 9 bases, and 11 bases lay in between. The CDR3 length is 12 residues. CDR3 DNA: TGTGCCAGCAGCAGGGGGTTGGGTGAGCAGTTCTTC. This encodes CASSRGLGEQFF.

In this sample, this clonotype turned up many times. The rearrangement joins TRBV7-3 to TRBJ2-3; perhaps TRBD2 as D (5 bases). Germline V CDR1 and CDR2: SGHTA, FQGTGA. Trimming took 5 bases from V and 4 from J, leaving 13 bases between them. This CDR3 contains 14 residues. CDR3 bases: TGTGCCAGCAGCCCCTTCGGGGATTCAGATACGCAGTATTTT. Its translation is CASSPFGDSDTQYF.

In its sample, this clonotype was seen many times. The V gene is TRBV15, the J gene TRBJ1-1; D not resolved. V lost 0 bases to trimming and J lost 1 base, with 6 bases between them. The CDR3 sequence is 14 residues long. Germline V gene data show CDR1 as LNHNV and CDR2 as YYDKDF (reference sequence). CDR3 in DNA: TGTGCCACCAGCAGAGATCTCGCGAACACTGAAGCTTTCTTT. It is translated as CATSRDLANTEAFF.

This clonotype was counted only a few times. This chain joins TRBV7-3 and TRBJ1-1; a weak D match, TRBD1 (5 bases). Germline V gene sequence: CDR1 SGHTA, CDR2 FQGTGA. This CDR3 comprises 15 residues. The V gene lost 4 bases and the J gene lost 5 bases, with 17 bases spanning the gap. CDR3 loop: CASSSIDGGGTEAFF. As DNA, the CDR3 is TGTGCCAGCAGCTCCATCGACGGGGGGGGTACTGAAGCTTTCTTT.